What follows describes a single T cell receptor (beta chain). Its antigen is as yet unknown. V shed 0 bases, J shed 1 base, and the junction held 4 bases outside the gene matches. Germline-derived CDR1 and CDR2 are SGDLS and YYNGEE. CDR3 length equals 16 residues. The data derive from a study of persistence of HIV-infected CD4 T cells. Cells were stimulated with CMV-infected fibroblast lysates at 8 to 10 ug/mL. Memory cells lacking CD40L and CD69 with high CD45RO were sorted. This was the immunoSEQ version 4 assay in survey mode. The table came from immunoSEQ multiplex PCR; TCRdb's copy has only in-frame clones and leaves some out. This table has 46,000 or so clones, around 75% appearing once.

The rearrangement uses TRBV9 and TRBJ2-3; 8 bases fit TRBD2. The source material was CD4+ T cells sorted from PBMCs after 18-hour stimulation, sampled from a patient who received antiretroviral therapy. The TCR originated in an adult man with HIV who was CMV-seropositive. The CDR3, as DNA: TGTGCCAGCAGCGTAGTGGCGGGAGGACGCACAGATACGCAGTATTTT. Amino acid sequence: CASSVVAGGRTDTQYF.